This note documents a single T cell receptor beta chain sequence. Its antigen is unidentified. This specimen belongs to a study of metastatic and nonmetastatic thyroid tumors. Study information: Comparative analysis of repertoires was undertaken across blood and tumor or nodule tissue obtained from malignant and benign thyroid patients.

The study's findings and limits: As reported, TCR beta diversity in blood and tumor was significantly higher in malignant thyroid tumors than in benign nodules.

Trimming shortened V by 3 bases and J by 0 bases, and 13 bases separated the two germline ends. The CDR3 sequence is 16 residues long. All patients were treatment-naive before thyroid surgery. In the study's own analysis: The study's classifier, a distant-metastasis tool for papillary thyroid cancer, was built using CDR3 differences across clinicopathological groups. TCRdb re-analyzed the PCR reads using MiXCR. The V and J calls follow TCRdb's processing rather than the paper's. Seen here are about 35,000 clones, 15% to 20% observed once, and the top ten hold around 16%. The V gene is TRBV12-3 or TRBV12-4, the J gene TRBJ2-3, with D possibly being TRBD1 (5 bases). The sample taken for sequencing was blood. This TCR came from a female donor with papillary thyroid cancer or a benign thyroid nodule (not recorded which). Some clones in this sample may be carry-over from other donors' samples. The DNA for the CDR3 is TGTGCCAGCAGTTTCTCTAACAGGCCCAGCACAGATACGCAGTATTTT. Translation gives CASSFSNRPSTDTQYF.